This is a list of T cell receptor beta chains from one sample in a study of T cells in Graves' hyperthyroidism and ophthalmopathy. TCRdb re-called the multiplex PCR reads through MiXCR, storing one row per CDR3 protein. The table has 480,000 or so distinct CDR3 sequences, around 43% seen once; the top ten hold around 44%. Sequencing was carried out using peripheral blood or thyroid tissue (not recorded which). These receptors came from an adult woman with Graves' disease, either hyperthyroidism or ophthalmopathy (not recorded which). Each CDR3 is given without its conserved first and last residue.

len,v_gene,j_gene,CDR3aa
12,TRBV10-3,TRBJ1-2,AISEPGGTYGYT
11,TRBV10-3,TRBJ2-7,AIRDWGTYEQC
15,TRBV5-1,TRBJ1-6,ASSLGTGGARNSPLH
14,TRBV7-6,TRBJ2-7,ASSLSPSGNSYEQY
13,TRBV6-5,TRBJ1-1,ASSYGAAMNTEAF
12,TRBV20-1,TRBJ2-7,SALRTGGINEQY
13,TRBV14,TRBJ1-3,ASSLAPWEANTIY
11,TRBV10-3,TRBJ1-1,AISSLGNTEAF
17,TRBV7-9,TRBJ2-3,ASSLAPKRERRSTDTQY
13,TRBV12-3/TRBV12-4,TRBJ2-7,ASSPGAGTVYEQY
11,TRBV10-3,TRBJ1-4,AISDGKIEKLF
11,TRBV20-1,TRBJ2-7,SASPRELYEQY
15,TRBV15,TRBJ1-6,ATSSGGGGRGNSPLH
12,TRBV7-3,TRBJ2-2,ASSLGAITGELF
11,TRBV2,TRBJ2-5,ASSGDRSGTQY
11,TRBV29-1,TRBJ1-1,SVESTVNTEAF
12,TRBV12-3/TRBV12-4,TRBJ1-2,ASSMDRSSYGYT
13,TRBV7-3,TRBJ2-5,ASSPGTSGTETQY
10,TRBV25-1,TRBJ2-7,ASSAASYEQY
12,TRBV20-1,TRBJ1-1,SARDLQGRTEAF
12,TRBV7-2,TRBJ1-1,AGSPSLMNTEAF
12,TRBV15,TRBJ1-5,ATSGVGSNQPQH
12,TRBV2,TRBJ2-7,ASSRVAATYEQY
12,TRBV5-1,TRBJ2-7,ASAPSGWSYEQY
11,TRBV10-3,TRBJ1-2,AIQTGTDYGYT
13,TRBV12-3/TRBV12-4,TRBJ2-2,ASSAGTGVTGELF
9,TRBV29-1,TRBJ1-1,SLISGAEAF
14,TRBV9,TRBJ1-3,ASSVGPSSSGNTIY
10,TRBV11-2,TRBJ1-5,ASSSRQGTQH
13,TRBV7-2,TRBJ2-7,ASSVWGGRNDEQY
12,TRBV7-9,TRBJ2-5,ASSALAGRETQY
13,TRBV2,TRBJ2-2,DNPKRGGITGELF
16,TRBV5-1,TRBJ2-5,ASSDGTVSGRYQETQY
14,TRBV15,TRBJ2-5,ATSSSPLGGAETQY
12,TRBV12-3/TRBV12-4,TRBJ1-1,ASSPGGGITEAF
12,TRBV6-2/TRBV6-3,TRBJ1-5,ASSYVGGNQPQH
14,TRBV15,TRBJ2-7,ATSRDEAGSSYEQY
13,TRBV20-1,TRBJ1-1,SALDSRGSDTEAF
13,TRBV7-9,TRBJ1-2,ASSLRQGGNYGYT
13,TRBV6-1,TRBJ2-7,ASSPGTSRTYEQY
12,TRBV7-9,TRBJ2-7,ASSGTQSSYEQH
13,TRBV5-1,TRBJ1-1,ASSSDRGGNTEAF
9,TRBV2,TRBJ1-5,ASSVGEPQH